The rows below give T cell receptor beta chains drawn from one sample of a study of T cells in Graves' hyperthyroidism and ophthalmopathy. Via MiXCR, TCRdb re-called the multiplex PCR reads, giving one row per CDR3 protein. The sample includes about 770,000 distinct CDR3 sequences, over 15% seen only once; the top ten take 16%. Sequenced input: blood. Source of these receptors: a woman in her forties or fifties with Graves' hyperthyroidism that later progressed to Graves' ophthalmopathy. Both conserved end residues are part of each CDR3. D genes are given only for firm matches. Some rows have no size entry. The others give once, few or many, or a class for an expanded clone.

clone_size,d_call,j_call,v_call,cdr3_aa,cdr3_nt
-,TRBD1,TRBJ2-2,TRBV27,CASRYGTGTGELFF,TGTGCCAGCAGATATGGGACAGGCACCGGGGAGCTGTTTTTT
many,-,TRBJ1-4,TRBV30,CAWSAENEKLFF,TGTGCCTGGAGCGCTGAGAATGAAAAACTGTTTTTT
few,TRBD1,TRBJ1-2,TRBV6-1,CASKTGERGYTF,TGTGCCAGCAAAACAGGGGAGAGGGGCTACACCTTC
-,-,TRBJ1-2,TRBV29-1,CSVWDRGRIYGYTF,TGCAGCGTTTGGGATAGGGGCCGCATCTATGGCTACACCTTC
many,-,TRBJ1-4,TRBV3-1,CASSPGTGLANEKLFF,TGTGCCAGCAGCCCCGGCACAGGGTTAGCTAATGAAAAACTGTTTTTT
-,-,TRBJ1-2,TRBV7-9,CASSPRRDGDGYTF,TGTGCCAGCAGCCCTAGGAGGGACGGCGATGGCTACACCTTC
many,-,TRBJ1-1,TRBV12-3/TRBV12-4,CASSSRNTVNTEAFF,TGTGCCAGCAGCTCCAGAAACACAGTGAACACTGAAGCTTTCTTT
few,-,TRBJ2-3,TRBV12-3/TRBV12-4,CASNTKSHPGRPTDTQYF,TGTGCCAGCAACACGAAAAGCCATCCGGGAAGACCCACAGATACGCAGTATTTT
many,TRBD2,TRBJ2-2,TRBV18,CASSPPGLADTGELFF,TGTGCCAGCTCACCACCGGGACTAGCGGACACCGGGGAGCTGTTTTTT
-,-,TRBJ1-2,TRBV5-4,CASSHQPRGNGYTF,TGTGCCAGCAGCCACCAACCAAGGGGGAACGGCTACACCTTC
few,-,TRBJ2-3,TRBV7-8,CASSLEVEASTDTQYF,TGTGCCAGCAGCTTAGAAGTAGAAGCTAGCACAGATACGCAGTATTTT
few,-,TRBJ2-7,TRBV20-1,CSALITGSYEQYF,TGCAGTGCTCTAATTACCGGGAGCTACGAGCAGTACTTC
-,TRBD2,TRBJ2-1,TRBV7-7,CASSLGLAGGRDEQFF,TGTGCTAGCAGCTTAGGACTAGCGGGGGGCAGGGATGAGCAGTTCTTC
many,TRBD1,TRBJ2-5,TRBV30,CAWLDRGETQYF,TGTGCCTGGCTGGACAGGGGAGAGACCCAGTACTTC
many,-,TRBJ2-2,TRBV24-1,CATSDSRAEWGGSNTGELFF,TGTGCCACCAGTGATAGTCGGGCCGAGTGGGGAGGCTCGAACACCGGGGAGCTGTTTTTT
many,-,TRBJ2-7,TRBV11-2,CASSPIMVMSEQYF,TGTGCCAGCAGCCCGATAATGGTGATGAGTGAGCAGTACTTC
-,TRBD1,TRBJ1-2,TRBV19,CASSTGGIYGYTF,TGTGCCAGTAGCACAGGGGGCATCTATGGCTACACCTTC
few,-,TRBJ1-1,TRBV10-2,CASSELGDPEAFF,TGCGCCAGCAGTGAACTGGGGGACCCTGAAGCTTTCTTT
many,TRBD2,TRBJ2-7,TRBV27,CASSLHGGIYEQYF,TGTGCCAGCAGTTTACACGGGGGGATCTACGAGCAGTACTTC
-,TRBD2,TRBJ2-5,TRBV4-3,CASSFQRGAQQETQYF,TGCGCCAGCAGCTTTCAGCGGGGGGCCCAACAAGAGACCCAGTACTTC
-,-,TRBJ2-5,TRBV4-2,CASSQDNRDIQETQYF,TGTGCCAGCAGCCAAGACAACCGGGACATCCAAGAGACCCAGTACTTC
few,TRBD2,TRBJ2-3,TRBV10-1,CASSDSAGVPVTQYF,TGCGCCAGCAGTGATTCAGCGGGGGTTCCTGTTACGCAGTATTTT
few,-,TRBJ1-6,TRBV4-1,CASSPRDSPLHF,TGCGCCAGCAGCCCCCGAGATTCACCCCTCCACTTT
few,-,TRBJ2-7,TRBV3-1,CASSHSGGGLYYEQYF,TGTGCCAGCAGCCACAGCGGCGGCGGGCTTTACTACGAGCAGTACTTC
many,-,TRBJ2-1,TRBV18,CASSPPPRGRTEFF,TGTGCCAGCTCACCCCCCCCTCGGGGAAGGACGGAGTTCTTC
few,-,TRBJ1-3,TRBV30,CAWSVGAGNTIYF,TGTGCCTGGAGTGTCGGTGCTGGAAACACCATATATTTT
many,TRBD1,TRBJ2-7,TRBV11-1,CASSLEGQGLEQYF,TGTGCCAGCAGCTTAGAGGGACAGGGGCTCGAGCAGTACTTC
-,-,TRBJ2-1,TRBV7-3,CASSLIWGDEQFF,TGTGCCAGCAGCTTAATATGGGGCGATGAGCAGTTCTTC
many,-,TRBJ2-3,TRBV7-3,CASSLNTGDTQYF,TGTGCCAGCAGCTTAAATACAGGTGATACGCAGTATTTT
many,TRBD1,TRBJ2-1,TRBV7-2,CASSLDRGTYNEQFF,TGTGCCAGCAGCCTAGACAGGGGGACCTACAATGAGCAGTTCTTC